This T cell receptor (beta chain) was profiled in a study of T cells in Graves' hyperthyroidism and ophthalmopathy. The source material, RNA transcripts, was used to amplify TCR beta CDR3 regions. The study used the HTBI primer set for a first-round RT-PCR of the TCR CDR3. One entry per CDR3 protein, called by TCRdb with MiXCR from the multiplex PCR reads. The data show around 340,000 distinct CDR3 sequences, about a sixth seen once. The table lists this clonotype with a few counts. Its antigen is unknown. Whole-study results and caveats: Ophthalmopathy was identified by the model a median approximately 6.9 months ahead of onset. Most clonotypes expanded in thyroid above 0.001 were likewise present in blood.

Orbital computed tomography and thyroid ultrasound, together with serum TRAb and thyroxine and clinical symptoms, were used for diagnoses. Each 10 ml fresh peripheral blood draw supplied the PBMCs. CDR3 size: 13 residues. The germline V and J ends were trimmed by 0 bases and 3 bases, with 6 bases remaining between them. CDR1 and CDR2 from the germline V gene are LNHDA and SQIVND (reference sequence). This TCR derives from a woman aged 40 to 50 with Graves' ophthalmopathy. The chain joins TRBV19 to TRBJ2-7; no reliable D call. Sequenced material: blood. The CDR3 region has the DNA TGTGCCAGTAGTATAGATAGACACTACGAGCAGTACTTC. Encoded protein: CASSIDRHYEQYF. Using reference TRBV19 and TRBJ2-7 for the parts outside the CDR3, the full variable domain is DGGITQSPKYLFRKEGQNVTLSCEQNLNHDAMYWYRQDPGQGLRLIYYSQIVNDFQKGDIAEGYSVSREKKESFPLTVTSAQKNPTAFYLCASSIDRHYEQYFGPGTRLTVT.